This note documents a single T cell receptor beta chain sequence. Its antigen is not identified. These data come from a study of read filtering for tumor transcriptome and immune sequencing. As for the study in general: After DNase treatment, RNA was made into whole-transcriptome libraries. Study-wide results and limits: Single-read clonotypes: 80% to 90% of IR-seq clonotypes (around 3.5% of reads), almost 75% of RNA-seq clonotypes (44.6% of reads). IR-seq captured clonotypes deeper and more reliably than RNA-seq.

The ends were cut back, 0 bases at V and 5 bases at J, with 16 bases in the middle. This CDR3 is 15 amino acids long. Germline V CDR1 and CDR2: DFQATT, SNEGSKA (reference sequence). Every patient had bone marrow sampled while the disease was active. This library used approximately 390 ng RNA and molecular barcoded adaptors spanning alpha/delta and beta/gamma chains. TCRdb reprocessed the reads with MiXCR, giving one entry per CDR3 protein. The sample carries 40,000 to 50,000 distinct CDR3 sequences, 15% to 20% recorded once. Sequencing used a population of CD138-negative cells sorted from bone marrow. The chain carries TRBV20-1 and TRBJ2-5; TRBD1 is a possible D gene (5 bases). This receptor was identified in a donor aged 40 or over with multiple myeloma. The CDR3 nucleotides read TGCAGTGCTAGAGATGCAGGGAAGGGTGGTGAGACCCAGTACTTC. Encoded protein: CSARDAGKGGETQYF.